Below are 24 T cell receptor beta chains sequenced from a single sample in a study of T cells in Graves' hyperthyroidism and ophthalmopathy. Amplification of TCR beta CDR3 regions used RNA as the template. HTBI primers were employed in a first-round RT-PCR of the TCR CDR3. From the multiplex PCR reads, TCRdb called clonotypes with MiXCR, one entry per CDR3 protein. This sample yields about 400,000 distinct CDR3 sequences, of which 12% to 15% are seen a single time; about 21% belongs to the top ten. What was sequenced was blood. Receptors originate from a woman in her sixties or seventies with Graves' ophthalmopathy.

This clonotype showed up just once. The junction departs from the called germline gene at one end, perhaps through a read error. The chain employs TRBV5-1 and TRBJ2-7, with TRBD2 matching 8 bases. The CDR3 has 15 residues. CDR1 and CDR2 (germline): SGHRS, YFSETQ. CDR3 nucleotide sequence: TGCGCCAGCAGCTCCATAGCGGGAACCTCCTCCGAGCAGTACTTC. It translates to CASSSIAGTSSEQYF.

This clonotype was seen more than once but under ten times. The chain carries TRBV29-1 and TRBJ1-1; unclear D gene. The V and J ends lost 3 bases and 4 bases respectively, with 6 bases between them. This CDR3 is 11 amino acids long. Germline CDR1 reads SQVTM; CDR2 reads ANQGSEA. The CDR3 DNA reads as TGCAGCGTTGATAGGGTCACTGAAGCTTTCTTT. It translates to CSVDRVTEAFF.

This clonotype was detected a few times. This rearrangement joins TRBV5-1 to TRBJ2-7, with 7 bases identical to TRBD1. From germline, CDR1 is SGHRS and CDR2 YFSETQ. J lost 2 bases, V lost 3 bases, and 11 bases had no gene match. The CDR3 length is 16 residues. CDR3 protein: CASSSGPRTGTYEQYF. The DNA of the CDR3 is TGCGCCAGCAGCTCCGGGCCCAGGACAGGCACCTACGAGCAGTACTTC.

This chain links TRBV27 with TRBJ2-1; no firm D call. This CDR3 is built from 14 residues. Per the germline V gene, CDR1 is MNHEY and CDR2 is SMNVEV (reference sequence). Trimming pared 6 bases from V and 5 bases from J, leaving 14 bases between. The DNA for the CDR3 is TGTGCCAGCAGCCTTACCGGAGACAACAATGAGCAGTTCTTC. It yields the protein CASSLTGDNNEQFF.

This clonotype was detected many times. This sequence joins TRBV18 and TRBJ2-1; 8 positions match TRBD1. Germline values: CDR1 KGHSH, CDR2 LQKENI. Unmatched junction bases numbered 4, after V lost 1 base and J lost 8 bases. This CDR3 is 14 amino acids long. DNA of the CDR3: TGTGCCAGCTCACCACGACAGGGGAAGGATGAGCAGTTCTTC. It codes for CASSPRQGKDEQFF.

The chain uses TRBV28 and TRBJ2-1; 8 bases line up with TRBD2. The CDR3 loop spans 13 amino acids. The germline gives CDR1 MDHEN, CDR2 SYDVKM. V trimming: 4 bases; J trimming: 9 bases; junction bases outside the gene matches: 5. CDR3 residues: CASSSTGLAEQFF. The CDR3 DNA reads as TGTGCCAGCAGTTCTACTGGACTAGCTGAGCAGTTCTTC.

The V and J genes are TRBV5-6 and TRBJ2-6, with D tentatively TRBD1 or TRBD2 (6 bases each). Per germline, CDR1 SGHDT and CDR2 YYEEEE. V lost 1 base, J lost 4 bases, and 15 bases lay in between. This CDR3 contains 17 residues. Written as DNA, the CDR3 is TGTGCCAGCAGCTTGAATGTTGGGGGGCCCGGGGCCAACGTCCTGACTTTC. It encodes CASSLNVGGPGANVLTF.

In this sample, this clonotype turned up a few times. The chain links TRBV5-4 to TRBJ2-1; D is ambiguous. The germline CDR1 and CDR2 sequences are SGHNT and YYREEE (reference sequence). V was trimmed by 0 bases and J by 4 bases, leaving 14 bases between them. The CDR3 consists of 16 residues. CDR3 region: CASSLGISRDYNEQFF. The CDR3 region has the DNA TGTGCCAGCAGCTTGGGAATATCTCGAGATTACAATGAGCAGTTCTTC.

This clonotype occurred many times. The J gene is TRBJ1-4, the V gene TRBV28; TRBD1 matches at 8 bases. J gave up 5 bases and V 6 bases, and 8 bases lay outside the gene matches. This CDR3 is 15 amino acids long. Per the germline V gene, CDR1 is MDHEN and CDR2 is SYDVKM. CDR3 sequence reads: CASSPADRENEKLFF. The CDR3 DNA sequence: TGTGCCAGCAGCCCCGCGGACAGGGAGAATGAAAAACTGTTTTTT. The variable domain in full, completed from reference TRBV28 and TRBJ1-4, reads DVKVTQSSRYLVKRTGEKVFLECVQDMDHENMFWYRQDPGLGLRLIYFSYDVKMKEKGDIPEGYSVSREKKERFSLILESASTNQTSMYLCASSPADRENEKLFFGSGTQLSVL.

This clonotype was counted only a few times. The V gene is TRBV10-1, the J gene TRBJ2-3; D perhaps matches TRBD2 (5 bases). Germline CDR1 reads WNHNN; CDR2 reads SYGVQD (reference sequence). The V gene lost 5 bases and the J gene lost 4 bases, with 19 bases spanning the gap. This CDR3 spans 16 amino acids. CDR3 sequence reads: CASSPSGGFVPDTQYF. CDR3 nucleotide sequence: TGCGCCAGCAGTCCAAGTGGCGGGTTTGTCCCAGATACGCAGTATTTT.

The chain links TRBV24-1 to TRBJ2-5; possibly TRBD2 for D (5 bases). The V and J ends lost 1 base and 2 bases respectively, with 22 bases between them. Germline assignment: CDR1 KGHDR and CDR2 SFDVKD. This CDR3 has 19 residues. CDR3 DNA sequence: TGTGCCACCAGTGATTTTCGAAGAGGGTTAGGGCAGGAACAAGAGACCCAGTACTTC. Protein: CATSDFRRGLGQEQETQYF.

This clonotype has more than one count but fewer than ten. The chain couples TRBV24-1 to TRBJ2-3; 12 bases are shared with TRBD2. V shed 3 bases and J 3 bases; nucleotides not matched to a gene: 12. The germline CDR1 and CDR2 sequences are KGHDR and SFDVKD. The CDR3 loop spans 19 amino acids. CDR3 in amino acids: CATSDPRTSGAAWTDTQYF. CDR3 coding DNA: TGTGCCACCAGTGATCCTCGGACTAGCGGGGCCGCCTGGACAGATACGCAGTATTTT.

This clonotype was detected ten times or more. The chain recombines TRBV3-1 with TRBJ2-5; D could derive from TRBD1 or TRBD2 (6 bases each). Deletions cut 4 bases from V and 4 bases from J, with 13 bases between. CDR1 is LGHDT, CDR2 YNNKEL, per germline (reference sequence). The length of the CDR3 is 14 residues. The CDR3 protein is CASSRFGGSETQYF. The CDR3 DNA sequence: TGTGCCAGCAGCCGCTTCGGGGGCTCAGAGACCCAGTACTTC.

J is TRBJ1-3 and V is TRBV29-1, with D uncertain. The germline CDR1 and CDR2 sequences are SQVTM and ANQGSEA. This CDR3 has 13 residues. The ends were cut back, 4 bases at V and 0 bases at J, with 7 bases in the middle. CDR3 in amino acids: CSVAVSSGNTIYF. As DNA, the CDR3 is TGCAGCGTTGCTGTTAGCTCTGGAAACACCATATATTTT.

This clonotype was found many times. The junction and the germline gene differ at one end; a read error may be behind it. The J gene is TRBJ2-3, the V gene TRBV5-1; D not resolved. Per the germline V gene, CDR1 is SGHRS and CDR2 is YFSETQ. This CDR3 spans 12 amino acids. The CDR3 reads CASSLSTDTQYF. DNA of the CDR3: TGTGCCAGCAGTTTAAGCACAGATACGCAGTATTTT.

This clonotype was seen only a few times. The chain is built from TRBV9 and TRBJ2-1; either TRBD1 or TRBD2 may fit D (5 bases each). V dropped 0 bases and J dropped 8 bases, with 18 bases sitting between them. The CDR3 is 16 residues long. CDR1 and CDR2 (germline): SGDLS, YYNGEE. CDR3 loop: CASSVGEGALGDEQFF. The DNA of the CDR3 is TGTGCCAGCAGCGTAGGAGAAGGGGCACTAGGAGATGAGCAGTTCTTC.

The rearrangement uses TRBV4-1 and TRBJ2-7; tentative D call: TRBD1 (5 bases). Trimming pared 0 bases from V and 7 bases from J, leaving 16 bases between. From germline, CDR1 is MGHRA and CDR2 YSYEKL. The CDR3 runs to 15 residues. The CDR3, as DNA: TGCGCCAGCAGCCAAGAGTTCAGGGCCGGGTTGGAGCAGTACTTC. The encoded protein is CASSQEFRAGLEQYF.

This clonotype was counted many times. This chain joins TRBV7-2 and TRBJ2-7; no clear D gene. The germline gives CDR1 SGHTA, CDR2 FQGNSA. V was trimmed by 2 bases and J by 2 bases, leaving 13 bases between them. The CDR3 spans 15 residues. CDR3 in DNA: TGTGCCAGCAGCTTAATGAGTGTAACCACCTACGAGCAGTACTTC. This encodes CASSLMSVTTYEQYF.

V is TRBV2 and J is TRBJ1-5; 9 nucleotides agree with TRBD1. The CDR3 totals 15 residues. V shed 6 bases, J shed 6 bases, and the junction held 9 bases outside the gene matches. CDR1 SNHLY and CDR2 FYNNEI come from the germline V gene. As DNA, the CDR3 is TGTGCCAGCAGCACCGGGACAGGGTTATCTCAGCCCCAGCATTTT. Amino acid sequence: CASSTGTGLSQPQHF.

This clonotype was seen repeatedly, ten times or more. The chain is built from TRBV20-1 and TRBJ2-3; D gene ambiguous. This CDR3 comprises 11 residues. V lost 6 bases and J lost 3, with 7 bases in between. The germline CDR1 and CDR2 sequences are DFQATT and SNEGSKA (reference sequence). The CDR3 reads CSAKITDTQYF. The CDR3 nucleotides are TGCAGTGCCAAAATAACAGATACGCAGTATTTT.

This clonotype was found many times. The chain employs TRBV28 and TRBJ2-5; TRBD2 agrees at 10 bases. The CDR3 loop spans 17 amino acids. Germline-derived CDR1 and CDR2 are MDHEN and SYDVKM. J lost 5 bases, V lost 7 bases, and 16 bases had no gene match. CDR3: CASTDLASGSRGETQYF. CDR3 coding DNA: TGTGCCAGCACTGATCTGGCTAGCGGGAGCAGGGGGGAGACCCAGTACTTC.

This clonotype was picked up many times. The chain is built from TRBV28 and TRBJ1-4; TRBD1 matches at 7 bases. V trimming: 2 bases; J trimming: 4 bases; junction bases outside the gene matches: 4. Germline CDR1 reads MDHEN; CDR2 reads SYDVKM. This CDR3 is built from 15 residues. The CDR3: CASSLGGQSNEKLFF. The CDR3 bases are TGTGCCAGCAGTTTAGGGGGACAGAGTAATGAAAAACTGTTTTTT.

This clonotype has only a few counts. Written as DNA, the CDR3 is TGTGCCACCGGAGGACAGGGGGATGGCTACACCTTC. The encoded protein is CATGGQGDGYTF. The J gene is TRBJ1-2, the V gene TRBV24-1, with 10 bases fitting TRBD1. Losses at the gene ends were 9 bases for V and 6 bases for J; bases not matched to a gene: 3. Per germline, CDR1 KGHDR and CDR2 SFDVKD. CDR3 length equals 12 residues.

The table lists this clonotype with many counts. The rearrangement joins TRBV28 to TRBJ2-1, with 7 bases matching TRBD2. This CDR3 spans 13 amino acids. The J segment lost 7 bases and the V segment lost 7 bases, leaving 7 bases of the junction unmatched. From germline, CDR1 is MDHEN and CDR2 SYDVKM. CDR3: CASIGGSENEQFF. Here the CDR3 DNA reads TGTGCCAGCATCGGCGGGAGTGAGAATGAGCAGTTCTTC.